The 14 T cell receptor beta chains below were found in one sample sequenced in a study of Ad26.COV2.S vaccination and SARS-CoV-2 variants. The protocol was immunoSEQ multiplex PCR, while the TCRdb copy is restricted to in-frame clones and leaves out a portion. The sample lists roughly 320,000 clones; around 83% were seen once. Treatment given: about 20 received Ad26.COV2.S at low or high dose, single or two shots; several received placebo; per-sample allocation not given. Samples analyzed were those drawn on day 63 after the first vaccine or placebo injection. This sample comprised peripheral blood, obtained in a trial of Ad26.COV2.S vaccine versus placebo. These TCRs come from a person between 18 and 60 years old who received the Ad26.COV2.S COVID-19 vaccine or a placebo.

This clone was seen a few times. The V and J genes are TRBV4-3 and TRBJ2-1; D unresolved. This CDR3 has 13 amino acids. Germline-derived CDR1 and CDR2 are LGHNA and YSLEER. Trimming pared 1 base from V and 8 bases from J, leaving 9 bases between. For the CDR3, the DNA is TGCGCCAGCAGCCAAGCCGGCTTCGATGAGCAGTTCTTC. This codes for CASSQAGFDEQFF.

This chain links TRBV5-4 with TRBJ1-1, with 8 bases aligning to TRBD1. The V gene's germline CDR1 is SGHNT and CDR2 YYREEE (reference sequence). The CDR3 loop spans 15 amino acids. V gave up 4 bases and J gave up 1 base; unmatched junction bases: 6. The CDR3 reads CASSLQGGENTEAFF. DNA of the CDR3: TGTGCCAGCAGCCTACAGGGGGGCGAGAACACTGAAGCTTTCTTT.

The chain joins TRBV6-5 to TRBJ2-5; D may match TRBD1 or TRBD2 (5 bases each). Per the germline V gene, CDR1 is MNHEY and CDR2 is SVGAGI. This CDR3 contains 15 residues. V lost 3 bases and J 1 base, leaving 12 bases between the germline ends. CDR3 protein: CASSYLAGTQETQYF. The CDR3 nucleotides are TGTGCCAGCAGTTATTTGGCAGGGACCCAAGAGACCCAGTACTTC.

The sample holds one count of this clone. The chain joins TRBV5-4 to TRBJ1-2, with TRBD1 matching 9 bases. The V segment lost 2 bases and the J segment 1 base; nucleotides outside the gene matches: 9. The length of the CDR3 is 17 residues. Germline V gives CDR1 SGHNT, CDR2 YYREEE (reference sequence). DNA of the CDR3: TGTGCCAGCAGCTTTGGGACAGGGCGACACCTTAACTATGGCTACACCTTC. It translates to CASSFGTGRHLNYGYTF.

The chain joins TRBV5-8 to TRBJ1-5; 8 positions match TRBD1. V dropped 2 bases and J dropped 8; count of bases not matched to a gene: 9. The CDR3 is made up of 15 amino acids. Germline values: CDR1 SGHTS, CDR2 YDEGEE. CDR3 protein: CASSLRTGTTEPQHF. The DNA for the CDR3 is TGTGCCAGCAGCTTAAGGACAGGGACGACTGAGCCCCAGCATTTT. The whole variable domain, filled in from reference TRBV5-8 and TRBJ1-5, reads EAGVTQSPTHLIKTRGQQATLRCSPISGHTSVYWYQQALGLGLQFLLWYDEGEERNRGNFPPRFSGRQFPNYSSELNVNALELEDSALYLCASSLRTGTTEPQHFGDGTRLSIL.

This sequence joins TRBV7-6 and TRBJ2-7; possible D gene TRBD1, 6 bases. This CDR3 spans 15 amino acids. Germline assignment: CDR1 SGHVS and CDR2 FNYEAQ. Trimming pared 5 bases from V and 2 bases from J, leaving 16 bases between. The CDR3 sequence is CASSPSTGSTYEQYF. DNA for the CDR3: TGTGCCAGCAGCCCCTCCACAGGGTCGACCTACGAGCAGTACTTC.

The J gene is TRBJ1-1, the V gene TRBV19, with D possibly being TRBD1 (5 bases). V lost 8 bases and J 7 bases, leaving 17 bases between the germline ends. Germline CDR1 is LNHDA and CDR2 is SQIVND (reference sequence). This CDR3 comprises 13 residues. The CDR3: CASRSRAEGEAFF. CDR3 sequence (DNA): TGTGCCAGTCGGAGCAGGGCCGAGGGTGAAGCTTTCTTT.

V gene TRBV5-5 combines with J gene TRBJ1-2, with D maybe TRBD1 (6 bases). The CDR3 sequence is 14 residues long. Trimming pared 2 bases from V and 2 bases from J, leaving 10 bases between. CDR1 and CDR2 from the germline V gene are SGHKS and YYEKEE (reference sequence). This chain's CDR3 is CASSFGQLNYGYTF. In DNA form, the CDR3 reads TGTGCCAGCAGCTTCGGACAGCTCAACTATGGCTACACCTTC.

The chain combines TRBV30 with TRBJ1-5; D uncertain. Germline lookup yields CDR1 GTSNPN and CDR2 SVGIG (reference sequence). The CDR3 extends over 12 amino acids. With 0 bases removed from V and 6 bases from J, the gap between germline ends came to 6 bases. CDR3 protein: CAWSVRGQPQHF. For the CDR3, the DNA is TGTGCCTGGAGTGTACGGGGTCAGCCCCAGCATTTT.

The gene calls are TRBV5-5 and TRBJ1-2; D is unresolved. The CDR3 contains 15 residues. V lost 4 bases and J 4 bases, leaving 17 bases between the germline ends. CDR1 SGHKS and CDR2 YYEKEE come from the germline V gene (reference sequence). The CDR3 reads CASSPVGSLPYGYTF. CDR3 sequence (DNA): TGTGCCAGCAGCCCAGTAGGCAGCCTACCCTATGGCTACACCTTC.

The J gene is TRBJ1-2, the V gene TRBV7-2; 8 bases match TRBD1. This CDR3 comprises 14 residues. In germline, CDR1 is SGHTA, CDR2 FQGNSA. V gave up 5 bases and J gave up 7 bases; unmatched junction bases: 9. The CDR3 region is CASSVQGADGGYTF. The CDR3 nucleotides are TGTGCCAGCAGCGTCCAGGGGGCGGACGGTGGCTACACCTTC.

This chain connects TRBV5-4 to TRBJ1-1; 7 bases fit TRBD1. This CDR3 has 15 amino acids. Trimming at V came to 4 bases and at J to 7 bases, leaving 13 bases not matched to a gene. Looked up from germline, CDR1 is SGHNT and CDR2 is YYREEE (reference sequence). This CDR3 reads CASSVTRQGWGEAFF. CDR3 nucleotides: TGTGCCAGCAGCGTAACACGACAGGGCTGGGGTGAAGCTTTCTTT. Filled out from reference TRBV5-4 and TRBJ1-1, the complete variable domain reads ETGVTQSPTHLIKTRGQQVTLRCSSQSGHNTVSWYQQALGQGPQFIFQYYREEENGRGNFPPRFSGLQFPNYSSELNVNALELDDSALYLCASSVTRQGWGEAFFGQGTRLTVV.

This chain uses TRBV7-3 with TRBJ1-2; TRBD1 aligns across 9 bases. The trim removed 5 bases at V and 3 bases at J, leaving 10 bases unmatched. CDR3 length: 16 residues. Germline V gives CDR1 SGHTA, CDR2 FQGTGA. CDR3 residues: CASSNSGTGNYYGYTF. The CDR3 DNA sequence: TGTGCCAGCAGCAACTCCGGGACAGGGAACTACTATGGCTACACCTTC.

This chain links TRBV4-2 with TRBJ1-1, with D possibly being TRBD1 (5 bases). CDR1 and CDR2 (germline): LGHNA, YNFKEQ. Trimming removed 0 bases at V and 7 bases at J, with 12 bases between. The CDR3 loop spans 14 amino acids. The chain's CDR3 is CASSQEGRAIEAFF. The CDR3 DNA follows: TGTGCCAGCAGCCAAGAAGGCAGGGCGATTGAAGCTTTCTTT.